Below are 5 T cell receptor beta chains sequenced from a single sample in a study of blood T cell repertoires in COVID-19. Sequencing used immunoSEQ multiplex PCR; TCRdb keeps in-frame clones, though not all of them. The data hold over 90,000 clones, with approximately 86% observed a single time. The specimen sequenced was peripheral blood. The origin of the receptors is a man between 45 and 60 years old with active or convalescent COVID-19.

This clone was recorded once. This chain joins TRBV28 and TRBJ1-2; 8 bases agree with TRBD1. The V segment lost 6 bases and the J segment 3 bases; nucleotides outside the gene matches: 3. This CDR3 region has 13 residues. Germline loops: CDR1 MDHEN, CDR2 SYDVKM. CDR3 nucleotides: TGTGCCAGCAGCCCGACAGGGGACTATGGCTACACCTTC. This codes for CASSPTGDYGYTF.

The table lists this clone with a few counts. The CDR3 spells CASSQTPGTGLIAQHF. CDR3 in DNA: TGCGCCAGCAGCCAAACCCCGGGCACAGGCTTAATAGCCCAGCATTTT. V gene TRBV4-1 combines with J gene TRBJ1-5, with D possibly TRBD1 on 5 matching bases. The germline V and J ends were trimmed by 2 bases and 11 bases, with 22 bases remaining between them. Germline V gene sequence: CDR1 MGHRA, CDR2 YSYEKL. This CDR3 contains 16 residues.

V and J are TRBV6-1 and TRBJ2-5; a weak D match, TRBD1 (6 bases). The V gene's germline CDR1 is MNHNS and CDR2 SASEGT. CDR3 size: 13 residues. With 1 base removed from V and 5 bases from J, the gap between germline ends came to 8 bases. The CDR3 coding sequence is TGTGCCAGCAGTGAAGGACAGGCCGAGACCCAGTACTTC. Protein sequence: CASSEGQAETQYF.

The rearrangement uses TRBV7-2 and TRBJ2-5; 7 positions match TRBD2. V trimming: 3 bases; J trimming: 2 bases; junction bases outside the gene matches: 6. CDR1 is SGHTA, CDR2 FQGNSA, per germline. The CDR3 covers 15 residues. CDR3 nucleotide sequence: TGTGCCAGCAGCTTGCAGACGGGGGGTCAAGAGACCCAGTACTTC. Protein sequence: CASSLQTGGQETQYF.

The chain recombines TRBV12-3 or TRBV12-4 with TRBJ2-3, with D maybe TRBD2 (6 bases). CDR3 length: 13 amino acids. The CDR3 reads CATRSGGTDTQYF. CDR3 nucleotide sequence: TGTGCTACCCGGTCGGGGGGCACAGATACGCAGTATTTT.